This record looks at one TCR beta chain sequence and its context. The antigen is not known. The data are from a study of cytotoxic CD8 clonotypes in ibrutinib-treated CLL. Study overall: The patients, over ten relapsed/refractory and approximately 14 treatment-naive, included around 18 who were IGHV unmutated. Findings and limits, study-wide: Clonality (at baseline) was higher than in age-matched healthy donors and tracked circulating CD8+ T-cell counts. Stable or contracted on treatment, public clonotypes were also uncommon.

Some clones are missing from TCRdb's copy, which holds only in-frame ones; the method was immunoSEQ multiplex PCR. The sample shows around 310,000 clones, 70% to 80% of them seen only once. The CDR3 consists of 12 residues. The V segment lost 10 bases and the J segment 6 bases; nucleotides outside the gene matches: 8. Germline CDR1 MGHRA, CDR2 YSYEKL. The origin of this receptor is a human donor with chronic lymphocytic leukemia. This specimen was PBMCs, taken before ibrutinib treatment. The V and J genes are TRBV4-1 and TRBJ1-2, with 7 bases identical to TRBD1. CDR3 in amino acids: CATSGGRDGYTF. The CDR3 DNA sequence: TGCGCCACGTCAGGGGGTCGGGATGGCTACACCTTC.